These 3 T cell receptor beta chains originate from one sample sequenced in a study of blood T cell repertoires in COVID-19 (dated by TCRdb to the early 2020s). Library creation used the immunoSEQ multiplex PCR assay. The table comes from immuneACCESS by way of TCRdb, which keeps in-frame sequences with V and J called. Part of the clones is missing from these tables; in studies checked, under half for an unresolved V gene and the rest for unknown reasons. The sample table holds about 250,000 clones, of which around nine tenths were seen once. Of the sample, 1.5% to 2% is held by the ten largest clones. Sequenced sample: PBMCs or T cells enriched from blood (not recorded which). The receptor set was obtained from a woman aged 18 to 35 who had recovered from COVID-19.

The V and J genes are TRBV4-1 and TRBJ1-6, with D possibly TRBD1 on 5 matching bases. The CDR3 covers 15 residues. Trimming shortened V by 0 bases and J by 10 bases, and 13 bases separated the two germline ends. CDR1 is MGHRA and CDR2 is YSYEKL in the germline V gene. Written as DNA, the CDR3 is TGCGCCAGCAGCCAAGATTGGAACGGGGGATCACCCCTCCACTTT. Its translation: CASSQDWNGGSPLHF.

The chain carries TRBV12-5 and TRBJ1-1; D is ambiguous. V was shortened by 4 bases and J by 1 base, with 7 bases between the two germline ends. The length of the CDR3 is 13 residues. The germline gives CDR1 LGHNT, CDR2 FRNRAP. As DNA, the CDR3 is TGTGCTAGTGGTTACAGTCGGAACACTGAAGCTTTCTTT. This codes for CASGYSRNTEAFF.

J is TRBJ2-5 and V is TRBV5-1; 7 bases are a match to TRBD1. This CDR3 spans 15 amino acids. Germline V gene data show CDR1 as SGHRS and CDR2 as YFSETQ. Germline trimming cut 0 bases from V and 3 bases from J; bases unmatched to any gene: 5. Here the CDR3 reads CASSLGGQNKETQYF. The CDR3 DNA is TGCGCCAGCAGCTTGGGGGGACAGAATAAAGAGACCCAGTACTTC.